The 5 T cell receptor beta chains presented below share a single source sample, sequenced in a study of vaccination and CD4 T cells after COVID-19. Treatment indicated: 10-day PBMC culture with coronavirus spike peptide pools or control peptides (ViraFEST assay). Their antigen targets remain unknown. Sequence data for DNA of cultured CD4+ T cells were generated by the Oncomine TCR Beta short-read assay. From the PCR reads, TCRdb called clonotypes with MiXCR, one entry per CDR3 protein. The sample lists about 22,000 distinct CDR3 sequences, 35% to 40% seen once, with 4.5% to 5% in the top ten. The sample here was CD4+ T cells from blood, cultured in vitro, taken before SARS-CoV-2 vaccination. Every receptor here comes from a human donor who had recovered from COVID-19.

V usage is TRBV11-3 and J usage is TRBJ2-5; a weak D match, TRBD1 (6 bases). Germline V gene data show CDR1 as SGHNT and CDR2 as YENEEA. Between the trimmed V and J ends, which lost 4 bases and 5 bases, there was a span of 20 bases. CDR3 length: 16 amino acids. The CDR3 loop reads CASSSTGYDVVETQYF. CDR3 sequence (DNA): TGTGCCAGCAGCTCAACAGGGTATGATGTAGTTGAGACCCAGTACTTC.

CDR3 bases: TGTGCCAGCAGTCCCGGGACTAGCGGGGGAACGCAGTATTTT. This translates into CASSPGTSGGTQYF. The chain is built from TRBV6-4 and TRBJ2-3, with 14 bases fitting TRBD2. J gave up 9 bases and V 5 bases, and 4 bases lay outside the gene matches. Germline V gene data show CDR1 as MRHNA and CDR2 as SNTAGT. CDR3 size: 14 residues.

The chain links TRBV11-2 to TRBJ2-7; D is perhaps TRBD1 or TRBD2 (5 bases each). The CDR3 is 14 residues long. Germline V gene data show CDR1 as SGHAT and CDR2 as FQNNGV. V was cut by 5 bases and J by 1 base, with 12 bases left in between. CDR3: CASSAWDGSYEQYF. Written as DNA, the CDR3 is TGTGCCAGCAGCGCATGGGACGGGTCCTACGAGCAGTACTTC.

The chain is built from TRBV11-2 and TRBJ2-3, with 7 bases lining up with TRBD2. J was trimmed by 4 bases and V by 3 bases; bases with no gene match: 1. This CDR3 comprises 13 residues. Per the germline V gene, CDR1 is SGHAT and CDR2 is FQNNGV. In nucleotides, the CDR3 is TGTGCCAGCAGCTTGGGAGGGCCAGATACGCAGTATTTT. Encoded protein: CASSLGGPDTQYF.

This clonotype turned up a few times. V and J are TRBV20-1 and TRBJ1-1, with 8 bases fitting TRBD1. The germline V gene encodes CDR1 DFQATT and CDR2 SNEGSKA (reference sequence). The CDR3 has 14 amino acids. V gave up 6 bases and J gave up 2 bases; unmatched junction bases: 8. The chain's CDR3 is CSAARGQGNTEAFF. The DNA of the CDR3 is TGCAGTGCGGCCAGAGGACAGGGTAACACTGAAGCTTTCTTT.